One and the same sample provided the 29 T cell receptor beta chains below, sequenced in a study of OX40 agonist ivuxolimab in advanced cancers. Sequencing used immunoSEQ multiplex PCR; TCRdb keeps in-frame clones, though not all of them. Here the sample spans about 73,000 clones, just over 85% being singletons. The sample was CD4+ or CD8+ T cells sorted from blood, taken in a trial of the OX40 agonist ivuxolimab. The source of these receptors is an adult with an advanced solid tumor such as melanoma, head and neck, liver or kidney cancer.

The CDR3 nucleotides are TGTGCCAGCAGCCAAGTCCTACAGGCGCATTCACCCCTCCACTTT. Translated: CASSQVLQAHSPLHF. The chain has TRBV14 and TRBJ1-6; a weak D match, TRBD1 (5 bases). The CDR3 length is 15 residues. From germline, CDR1 is SGHDN and CDR2 FVKESK. V dropped 1 base and J dropped 8 bases, with 12 bases sitting between them.

The chain carries TRBV30 and TRBJ2-2; tentatively, D is TRBD1 (6 bases). V lost 4 bases and J 2 bases, leaving 20 bases between the germline ends. This CDR3 is built from 17 residues. Germline CDR1 is GTSNPN and CDR2 is SVGIG (reference sequence). The CDR3 DNA reads as TGTGCCTGGAATATCGGGGCAGGGGCGTTAAACACCGGGGAGCTGTTTTTT. Encoded protein: CAWNIGAGALNTGELFF.

The rearrangement links TRBV11-3 to TRBJ2-3; D is unresolved. V was clipped by 0 bases and J by 6 bases, with 7 bases between them. Germline V gene lookup returns CDR1 SGHNT and CDR2 YENEEA. The CDR3 totals 13 residues. CDR3 protein: CASSLDRSDTQYF. In DNA, the CDR3 is TGTGCCAGCAGCTTAGATCGGTCGGATACGCAGTATTTT.

This clone was seen only a few times. The V call is TRBV7-6, the J call TRBJ2-5; D may correspond to TRBD1 or TRBD2 (5 bases each). V shed 5 bases and J shed 5 bases, with 12 bases lying between them. This CDR3 is built from 13 residues. The V gene's germline CDR1 is SGHVS and CDR2 FNYEAQ. The CDR3 DNA follows: TGTGCCAGCAGCATGGGACGACAGGAGACCCAGTACTTC. Protein sequence: CASSMGRQETQYF.

The chain combines TRBV6-1 with TRBJ2-2; D may correspond to TRBD1 or TRBD2 (7 bases each). The CDR3 runs to 13 residues. Germline lookup yields CDR1 MNHNS and CDR2 SASEGT. V was cut by 8 bases and J by 5 bases, with 12 bases left in between. The CDR3 DNA is TGTGCCAGCGCCCAGGGGGGGACCGGGGAGCTGTTTTTT. Translating gives CASAQGGTGELFF.

This chain connects TRBV4-1 to TRBJ2-1; TRBD1 or TRBD2 may be the D gene (5 bases each). Trimming stripped 5 bases from V and 3 bases from J, with 14 bases between. There are 15 residues in the CDR3. Germline CDR1 MGHRA, CDR2 YSYEKL. The CDR3 coding sequence is TGCGCCAGCAGCTCCCGGGACCTGGGCTACAATGAGCAGTTCTTC. As protein: CASSSRDLGYNEQFF.

The J gene is TRBJ2-5, the V gene TRBV6-1, with D perhaps matching TRBD1 or TRBD2 (5 bases each). CDR3 size: 14 residues. In germline, CDR1 is MNHNS, CDR2 SASEGT. With 6 bases removed from V and 5 bases from J, the gap between germline ends came to 16 bases. The CDR3 sequence: CASRDPGRTETQYF. CDR3 DNA sequence: TGTGCCAGCAGAGACCCGGGACGTACGGAGACCCAGTACTTC.

J is TRBJ2-5 and V is TRBV7-9; a weak D match, TRBD2 (5 bases). The CDR3 contains 15 residues. V was pared by 4 bases and J by 5 bases, with 17 bases between. Germline-derived CDR1 and CDR2 are SEHNR and FQNEAQ (reference sequence). The chain's CDR3 is CASSYRTGVGETQYF. The CDR3 DNA follows: TGTGCCAGCAGCTACCGGACTGGCGTCGGGGAGACCCAGTACTTC. Based on the CDR3 plus reference TRBV7-9 and TRBJ2-5, the full variable domain is DTGVSQNPRHKITKRGQNVTFRCDPISEHNRLYWYRQTLGQGPEFLTYFQNEAQLEKSRLLSDRFSAERPKGSFSTLEIQRTEQGDSAMYLCASSYRTGVGETQYFGPGTRLLVL.

This chain uses TRBV10-3 with TRBJ2-2, with TRBD2 matching 9 bases. J gave up 8 bases and V 5 bases, and 15 bases lay outside the gene matches. Germline V CDR1 and CDR2: ENHRY, SYGVKD. The CDR3 is 17 residues long. The DNA for the CDR3 is TGTGCCATCAGTAACTCGGGGCTAGCGGGGTCGGGAGGGGAGCTGTTTTTT. Protein: CAISNSGLAGSGGELFF.

The chain couples TRBV2 to TRBJ1-4; 11 positions match TRBD1. This CDR3 region has 16 residues. The germline gives CDR1 SNHLY, CDR2 FYNNEI. V trimming: 7 bases; J trimming: 3 bases; junction bases outside the gene matches: 7. CDR3 sequence (DNA): TGTGCCAGCACCCGGGACAGGGGGAGCTCTAATGAAAAACTGTTTTTT. It translates to CASTRDRGSSNEKLFF.

The chain recombines TRBV27 with TRBJ2-4; D is possibly TRBD1 or TRBD2 (5 bases each). V dropped 5 bases and J dropped 0 bases, with 11 bases sitting between them. This CDR3 spans 15 amino acids. Germline V CDR1 and CDR2: MNHEY, SMNVEV (reference sequence). CDR3 loop: CASSPRDRAKNIQYF. CDR3 DNA sequence: TGTGCCAGCAGTCCCCGGGACCGAGCCAAAAACATTCAGTACTTC.

The chain recombines TRBV7-8 with TRBJ1-2; D is possibly TRBD1 (5 bases). The germline gives CDR1 SGHVS, CDR2 FQNEAQ. The CDR3 length is 15 residues. V shed 2 bases and J shed 0 bases, with 10 bases lying between them. The CDR3 spells CASSLMGGTNYGYTF. In nucleotides, the CDR3 is TGTGCCAGCAGCTTAATGGGGGGGACTAACTATGGCTACACCTTC. The complete variable domain, with remaining parts taken from reference TRBV7-8 and TRBJ1-2, reads GAGVSQSPRYKVAKRGQDVALRCDPISGHVSLFWYQQALGQGPEFLTYFQNEAQLDKSGLPSDRFFAERPEGSVSTLKIQRTQQEDSAVYLCASSLMGGTNYGYTFGSGTRLTVV.

V usage is TRBV11-2 and J usage is TRBJ1-3, with 9 bases aligning to TRBD1. The V and J ends lost 5 bases and 6 bases, in that order; junction bases with no gene match: 5. Germline CDR1 and CDR2: SGHAT and FQNNGV. There are 14 residues in the CDR3. The CDR3 region is CASSPRTGVNTIYF. The CDR3 DNA reads as TGTGCCAGCAGCCCGCGGACAGGGGTAAACACCATATATTTT.

This chain joins TRBV9 and TRBJ2-5; 7 nucleotides agree with TRBD2. V lost 2 bases, J lost 2 bases, and 6 bases stayed unmatched. The CDR3 has 15 residues. Germline V gene sequence: CDR1 SGDLS, CDR2 YYNGEE. The CDR3 DNA follows: TGTGCCAGCAGCGTTGGAGCGGGGTGGCAAGAGACCCAGTACTTC. It translates to CASSVGAGWQETQYF.

This chain uses TRBV5-1 with TRBJ1-5; D gene ambiguous. This CDR3 spans 14 amino acids. From germline, CDR1 is SGHRS and CDR2 YFSETQ. Trimming stripped 0 bases from V and 5 bases from J, with 9 bases between. The DNA for the CDR3 is TGCGCCAGCAGCTTGGAATGGGGTCATCAGCCCCAGCATTTT. Protein product: CASSLEWGHQPQHF.

J is TRBJ2-1 and V is TRBV27; a weak D match, TRBD1 (6 bases). Trimming cost V 3 bases and J 10 bases, with 13 bases left between them. CDR3 size: 13 residues. Germline values: CDR1 MNHEY, CDR2 SMNVEV (reference sequence). CDR3 in amino acids: CASSFTGLREQFF. The CDR3, as DNA: TGTGCCAGCAGTTTTACAGGGTTACGGGAGCAGTTCTTC.

This clone has just a few counts. This rearrangement joins TRBV30 to TRBJ1-1, with D unresolved. Trimming left V 8 bases short and J 1 base short, with 14 bases between. Germline lookup yields CDR1 GTSNPN and CDR2 SVGIG (reference sequence). This CDR3 comprises 13 residues. CDR3 sequence reads: CARKGRRNTEAFF. In DNA, the CDR3 is TGTGCCCGCAAGGGCCGTAGGAACACTGAAGCTTTCTTT.

Only one count was recorded for this clone. The J gene is TRBJ2-5, the V gene TRBV10-2; maybe TRBD2 (5 bases). Matching the DNA end better, TRBJ2-7 makes the J call doubtful. This CDR3 is built from 15 residues. The germline V gene has CDR1 WSHSY and CDR2 SAAADI. The CDR3 region has the DNA TGCGCCAGCAGTGTCGGAGCGACTAAACCCTACGAGCAGTACTTC. Protein: CASSVGATKPYEQYF.

The chain recombines TRBV5-1 with TRBJ2-7, with 9 bases that match TRBD2. V was clipped by 4 bases and J by 0 bases; unmatched bases: 14. The CDR3 consists of 18 residues. Germline values: CDR1 SGHRS, CDR2 YFSETQ. CDR3 region: CASSPSFSGGPGSYEQYF. The CDR3 DNA follows: TGCGCCAGCAGCCCGTCCTTTAGCGGGGGACCGGGCTCCTACGAGCAGTACTTC.

The V call is TRBV19, the J call TRBJ1-1; 8 positions match TRBD1. Germline CDR1 LNHDA, CDR2 SQIVND (reference sequence). With V trimmed by 4 bases and J by 1 base, 11 bases remained unmatched. This CDR3 has 17 residues. The CDR3 loop reads CASSTTTGGLANTEAFF. The CDR3 nucleotides read TGTGCCAGTAGTACAACTACAGGGGGGCTAGCGAACACTGAAGCTTTCTTT.

The rearrangement uses TRBV27 and TRBJ2-1, with D maybe TRBD1 (6 bases). Looked up from germline, CDR1 is MNHEY and CDR2 is SMNVEV (reference sequence). The CDR3 is made up of 15 amino acids. The V and J ends lost 6 bases and 2 bases respectively, with 14 bases between them. The CDR3 here is CASRGTGSTYNEQFF. CDR3 in DNA: TGTGCCAGCAGGGGTACAGGGAGTACCTACAATGAGCAGTTCTTC.

Regarding this clone: Other DNA sequences in the sample encode the same CDR3. The genes are TRBV7-9 and TRBJ1-1; unclear D gene. The germline CDR1 and CDR2 sequences are SEHNR and FQNEAQ (reference sequence). The ends were cut back, 1 base at V and 0 bases at J, with 3 bases in the middle. This CDR3 region has 13 residues. CDR3: CASSLDMNTEAFF. For the CDR3, the DNA is TGTGCCAGCAGCTTAGACATGAACACTGAAGCTTTCTTT.

The V call is TRBV7-9, the J call TRBJ2-3, with unresolved D. V lost 1 base, J lost 3 bases, and 11 bases lay in between. This CDR3 is built from 15 residues. Germline lookup yields CDR1 SEHNR and CDR2 FQNEAQ (reference sequence). Here the CDR3 reads CASSLVSGTTDTQYF. The DNA of the CDR3 is TGTGCCAGCAGCTTAGTGTCAGGAACGACAGATACGCAGTATTTT. Variable domain in full (rest from reference TRBV7-9 and TRBJ2-3): DTGVSQNPRHKITKRGQNVTFRCDPISEHNRLYWYRQTLGQGPEFLTYFQNEAQLEKSRLLSDRFSAERPKGSFSTLEIQRTEQGDSAMYLCASSLVSGTTDTQYFGPGTRLTVL.

This clone came up once. This chain links TRBV18 with TRBJ2-1; possibly TRBD2 for D (5 bases). Deletions cut 6 bases from V and 0 bases from J, with 9 bases between. Germline values: CDR1 KGHSH, CDR2 LQKENI. The CDR3 length is 14 residues. The CDR3, as DNA: TGTGCCAGCTCCCGAGGAGGCTCCTACAATGAGCAGTTCTTC. It translates to CASSRGGSYNEQFF.

The V call is TRBV5-6, the J call TRBJ2-7, with a tentative D call TRBD2 (7 bases). The CDR3 spans 16 residues. Germline V gene data show CDR1 as SGHDT and CDR2 as YYEEEE. Trimming removed 2 bases at V and 6 bases at J, with 21 bases between. The CDR3 DNA follows: TGTGCCAGCAGCTTAGGGGGGAGGGTATGGGTACGCGAGCAGTACTTC. Translated: CASSLGGRVWVREQYF.

This chain uses TRBV5-6 with TRBJ2-1; 9 bases are a match to TRBD2. The germline gives CDR1 SGHDT, CDR2 YYEEEE. The CDR3 extends over 16 amino acids. V trimming: 0 bases; J trimming: 2 bases; junction bases outside the gene matches: 3. CDR3 coding DNA: TGTGCCAGCAGCTTGGCCCCTAGCGGGGCCTACAATGAGCAGTTCTTC. Translation gives CASSLAPSGAYNEQFF.

The rearrangement uses TRBV19 and TRBJ2-7, with 10 bases fitting TRBD1. CDR1 is LNHDA and CDR2 is SQIVND in the germline V gene (reference sequence). The trim removed 6 bases at V and 3 bases at J, leaving 8 bases unmatched. This CDR3 region has 15 residues. CDR3 DNA: TGTGCCAGTAGACAGACCGGGACAGGGGACTACGAGCAGTACTTC. Its protein is CASRQTGTGDYEQYF.

This clone was found a few times. The chain carries TRBV5-6 and TRBJ2-5; 15 positions match TRBD2. Losses at the gene ends were 4 bases for V and 5 bases for J; bases not matched to a gene: 9. In germline, CDR1 is SGHDT, CDR2 YYEEEE. This CDR3 region has 17 residues. The CDR3 DNA reads TGTGCCAGCAGCCCGGGGACTAGCGGGGGGCCCCGGGAGACCCAGTACTTC. It encodes CASSPGTSGGPRETQYF. Together with reference TRBV5-6 and TRBJ2-5, the CDR3 gives the full variable domain: DAGVTQSPTHLIKTRGQQVTLRCSPKSGHDTVSWYQQALGQGPQFIFQYYEEEERQRGNFPDRFSGHQFPNYSSELNVNALLLGDSALYLCASSPGTSGGPRETQYFGPGTRLLVL.

V and J are TRBV7-9 and TRBJ1-3; D unclear. V was shortened by 5 bases and J by 0 bases, with 11 bases between the two germline ends. The CDR3 loop spans 15 amino acids. Looked up from germline, CDR1 is SEHNR and CDR2 is FQNEAQ (reference sequence). The CDR3 spells CASSPQQTSGNTIYF. The CDR3 DNA reads as TGTGCCAGCAGCCCACAGCAAACCTCTGGAAACACCATATATTTT.